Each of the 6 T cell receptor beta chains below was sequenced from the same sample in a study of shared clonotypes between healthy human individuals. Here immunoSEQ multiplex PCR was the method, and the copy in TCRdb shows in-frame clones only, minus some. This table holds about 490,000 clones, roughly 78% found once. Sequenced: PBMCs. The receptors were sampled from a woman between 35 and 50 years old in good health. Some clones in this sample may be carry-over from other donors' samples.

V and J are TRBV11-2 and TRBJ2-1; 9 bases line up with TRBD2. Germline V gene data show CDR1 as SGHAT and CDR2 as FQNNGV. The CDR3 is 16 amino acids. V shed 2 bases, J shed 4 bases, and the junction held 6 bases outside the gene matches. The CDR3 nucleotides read TGTGCCAGCAGCTTAACCCGACTAGCGGTTTACAATGAGCAGTTCTTC. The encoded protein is CASSLTRLAVYNEQFF.

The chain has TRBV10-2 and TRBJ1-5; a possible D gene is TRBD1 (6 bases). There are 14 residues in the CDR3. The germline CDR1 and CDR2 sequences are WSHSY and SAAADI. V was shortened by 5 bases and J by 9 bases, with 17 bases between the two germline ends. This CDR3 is CASSRMGHIPPQHF. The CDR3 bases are TGCGCCAGCAGTCGCATGGGACATATCCCGCCCCAGCATTTT.

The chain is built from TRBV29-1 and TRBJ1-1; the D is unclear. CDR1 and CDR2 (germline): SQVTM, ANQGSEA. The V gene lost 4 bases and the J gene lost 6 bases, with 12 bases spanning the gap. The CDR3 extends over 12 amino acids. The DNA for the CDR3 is TGCAGCGTTGTTGAGGCAGCCCCTGAAGCTTTCTTT. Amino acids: CSVVEAAPEAFF.

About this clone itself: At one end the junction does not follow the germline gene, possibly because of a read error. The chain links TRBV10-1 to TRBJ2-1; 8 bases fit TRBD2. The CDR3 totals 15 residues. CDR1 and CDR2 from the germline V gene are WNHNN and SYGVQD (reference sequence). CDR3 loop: CACSGGWSSYNEQFF. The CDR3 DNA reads TGCGCCTGCAGCGGGGGATGGAGCTCCTACAATGAGCAGTTCTTC.

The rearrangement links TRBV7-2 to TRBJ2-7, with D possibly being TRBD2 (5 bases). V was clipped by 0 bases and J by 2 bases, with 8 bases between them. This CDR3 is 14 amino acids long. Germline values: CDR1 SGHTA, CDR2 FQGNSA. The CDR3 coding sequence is TGTGCCAGCAGCTTAGCGGGAGCCACCTACGAGCAGTACTTC. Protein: CASSLAGATYEQYF.

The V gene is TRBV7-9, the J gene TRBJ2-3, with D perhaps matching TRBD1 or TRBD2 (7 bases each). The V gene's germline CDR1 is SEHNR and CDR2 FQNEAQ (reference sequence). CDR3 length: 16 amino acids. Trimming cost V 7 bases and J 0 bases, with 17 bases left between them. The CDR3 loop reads CASTPGTAGSTDTQYF. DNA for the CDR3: TGTGCCAGCACCCCGGGGACAGCGGGGAGCACAGATACGCAGTATTTT.